Listed below are T cell receptor beta chains from one sample, sequenced in a study of radiotherapy plus CTLA-4 blockade in lung cancer. Clones were read by immunoSEQ multiplex PCR, and TCRdb kept only the in-frame ones, dropping some. The table includes 50,000 or so clones, roughly three quarters detected once. Material: peripheral blood, obtained from a patient treated with radiotherapy plus ipilimumab. The receptors were sampled from a human donor with non-small cell lung cancer who had a partial response to radiotherapy plus ipilimumab. Each CDR3 is given with its conserved first and last residue. The D gene is left open where the match is weak. Not all rows give a size; the values are once, few, many and, for expanded clones, a class.

v_call,d_call,clone_size,j_call,cdr3_aa,cdr3_nt
TRBV28,NA,once,TRBJ1-6,CASSPPGLSSYNSPLHF,TGTGCCAGCAGTCCCCCCGGTTTGAGCTCCTATAATTCACCCCTCCACTTT
TRBV5-1,NA,few,TRBJ1-2,CASSLVPGQTSYGYTF,TGCGCCAGCAGCTTGGTTCCTGGGCAGACGAGCTATGGCTACACCTTC
TRBV27,NA,once,TRBJ1-6,CASSLWPRYNSPLHF,TGTGCCAGCAGTTTGTGGCCGCGGTATAATTCACCCCTCCACTTT
TRBV5-1,TRBD1,NA,TRBJ2-1,CASSYRDSTYNEQFF,TGCGCCAGCAGCTATAGGGACAGTACCTACAATGAGCAGTTCTTC
TRBV4-2,TRBD2,NA,TRBJ2-2,CASSQDRRGANTGELFF,TGTGCCAGCAGCCAAGACCGGCGGGGGGCGAACACCGGGGAGCTGTTTTTT
TRBV2,TRBD1,NA,TRBJ1-1,CASSGQGDTEAFF,TGTGCCAGCTCAGGACAGGGAGATACTGAAGCTTTCTTT
TRBV5-4,TRBD1,NA,TRBJ1-2,CASRFTGGNGYTF,TGTGCCAGCAGGTTTACAGGGGGTAATGGCTACACCTTC
TRBV7-7,NA,NA,TRBJ2-7,CASSSDLRSEQYF,TGTGCCAGCAGCTCCGACCTTAGGAGCGAGCAGTACTTC
TRBV5-6,NA,NA,TRBJ2-1,CASSLMGDYGGEQFF,TGTGCCAGCAGCTTGATGGGCGACTATGGTGGTGAGCAGTTCTTC
TRBV7-2,TRBD2,NA,TRBJ2-2,CASSLFALAGVANTGELFF,TGTGCCAGCAGCTTGTTCGCACTAGCGGGGGTCGCGAACACCGGGGAGCTGTTTTTT
TRBV11-2,NA,once,TRBJ2-2,CASSPRGLTANTGELFF,TGTGCCAGCAGCCCCCGAGGGTTGACCGCGAACACCGGGGAGCTGTTTTTT
TRBV2,NA,NA,TRBJ1-5,CASRYREDQPQHF,TGTGCCAGCAGGTACAGGGAAGACCAGCCCCAGCATTTT
TRBV9,NA,once,TRBJ2-7,CASSVGREWGSYEQYF,TGTGCCAGCAGCGTAGGCCGGGAATGGGGTTCCTACGAGCAGTACTTC
TRBV11-2,NA,NA,TRBJ1-4,CASSPSGALGEKLFF,TGTGCCAGCAGCCCTAGCGGCGCTTTGGGTGAAAAACTGTTTTTT
TRBV2,TRBD1,NA,TRBJ2-5,CASSLMGQPYF,TGTGCCAGCAGCCTAATGGGACAGCCGTACTTC
TRBV6-1,TRBD1,NA,TRBJ1-3,CASSGTGFGNTIYF,TGTGCCAGCAGTGGGACAGGGTTTGGAAACACCATATATTTT
TRBV11-3,TRBD1,NA,TRBJ2-1,CASSLAPGQGSFNEQFF,TGTGCCAGCAGCTTAGCCCCGGGACAGGGATCATTCAATGAGCAGTTCTTC
TRBV9,NA,NA,TRBJ2-2,CASSVAKGPLSNTGELFF,TGTGCCAGCAGCGTAGCGAAGGGGCCGCTTTCCAACACCGGGGAGCTGTTTTTT
TRBV19,NA,few,TRBJ2-1,CASSIAPLAEQFF,TGTGCCAGTAGTATAGCCCCTTTGGCCGAGCAGTTCTTC
TRBV6-5,NA,NA,TRBJ1-1,CASSETAGGTEAFF,TGTGCCAGCAGTGAGACCGCCGGGGGCACTGAAGCTTTCTTT
TRBV4-1,NA,NA,TRBJ2-2,CASSHSSGQGNTGELFF,TGCGCCAGCAGCCATTCCTCGGGGCAGGGGAACACTGGGGAGCTGTTTTTT
TRBV5-1,NA,NA,TRBJ2-2,CASSLQSRANTGELFF,TGCGCCAGCAGCTTGCAATCCAGGGCGAACACCGGGGAGCTGTTTTTT
TRBV5-4,TRBD2,NA,TRBJ2-7,CASSLLLAGYSYEQYF,TGTGCCAGCAGCTTGTTACTAGCGGGGTACTCCTACGAGCAGTACTTC
TRBV4-3,TRBD2,NA,TRBJ2-3,CASSQGGGTDTQYF,TGCGCCAGCAGCCAAGGGGGGGGAACAGATACGCAGTATTTT
TRBV5-1,TRBD2,NA,TRBJ2-3,CASSLVGGGGDTQYF,TGCGCCAGCAGCTTGGTGGGCGGGGGTGGAGATACGCAGTATTTT
TRBV29-1,NA,few,TRBJ1-2,CSVPDSSYGYTF,TGCAGCGTCCCGGACAGCTCCTATGGCTACACCTTC
TRBV6-1,TRBD1,NA,TRBJ1-2,CASSFTGDYGYTF,TGTGCCAGCAGTTTTACAGGGGACTATGGCTACACCTTC
TRBV7-6,TRBD2,few,TRBJ2-1,CASSPVEWTSGGASEQFF,TGTGCCAGCAGTCCCGTGGAGTGGACTAGCGGGGGGGCCAGTGAGCAGTTCTTC
TRBV6-5,NA,NA,TRBJ2-1,CASSYSGGARYNEQFF,TGTGCCAGCAGTTACTCAGGGGGGGCGCGGTACAATGAGCAGTTCTTC